What follows are 25 T cell receptor beta chains derived from one specimen sequenced in a study of T cells after yellow fever vaccination. TCRdb reanalysed the 5' RACE reads using MiXCR and keeps one entry per CDR3 protein. This sample has about 250,000 distinct CDR3 sequences, with roughly 3.7% found just once. The input for sequencing was PBMCs, taken 15 days after the yellow fever booster vaccination. The receptors were sampled from a man aged 18 to 35 who received the YFV17D yellow fever vaccine.

This clonotype was recorded many times. The chain joins TRBV12-3 or TRBV12-4 to TRBJ1-5; the D is unclear. V was clipped by 5 bases and J by 6 bases, with 11 bases between them. The CDR3 is made up of 13 amino acids. The CDR3 DNA reads as TGTGCCAGCAGTCTAGGGTGGTCTCAGCCCCAGCATTTT. Translation gives CASSLGWSQPQHF.

This clonotype came up many times. The chain recombines TRBV12-3 or TRBV12-4 with TRBJ2-5, with unresolved D. The V end lost 7 bases, the J end lost 0 bases, and 15 bases lay between the germline ends. The CDR3 length is 15 residues. CDR3 bases: TGTGCCAGCACCGTGGGCGGCTCATACCAAGAGACCCAGTACTTC. Its translation: CASTVGGSYQETQYF.

There are a few counts of this clonotype. The chain couples TRBV6-1 to TRBJ2-7; tentatively, D is TRBD2 (6 bases). CDR3 size: 14 residues. Looked up from germline, CDR1 is MNHNS and CDR2 is SASEGT. Trimming left V 1 base short and J 3 bases short, with 10 bases between. CDR3 coding DNA: TGTGCCAGCAGTGAAGGTCAGGAGGGCTACGAGCAGTACTTC. Translation gives CASSEGQEGYEQYF.

This clonotype was observed many times. This sequence joins TRBV5-1 and TRBJ1-2; no reliable D call. The CDR3 extends over 14 amino acids. From germline, CDR1 is SGHRS and CDR2 YFSETQ. V gave up 1 base and J gave up 3 bases, with 10 bases separating them. CDR3 in amino acids: CASSLRVADYGYTF. The CDR3 DNA is TGCGCCAGCAGCTTGCGGGTTGCAGACTATGGCTACACCTTC. The full variable domain, completed using reference TRBV5-1 and TRBJ1-2, is KAGVTQTPRYLIKTRGQQVTLSCSPISGHRSVSWYQQTPGQGLQFLFEYFSETQRNKGNFPGRFSGRQFSNSRSEMNVSTLELGDSALYLCASSLRVADYGYTFGSGTRLTVV.

This clonotype was counted at least ten times. The chain links TRBV20-1 to TRBJ2-3; 7 bases are shared with TRBD2. CDR3 length equals 14 residues. Germline V gene data show CDR1 as DFQATT and CDR2 as SNEGSKA (reference sequence). V was clipped by 2 bases and J by 2 bases; unmatched bases: 4. This CDR3 is CSARPSGYTDTQYF. The CDR3 nucleotides are TGCAGTGCTAGACCTAGCGGATACACAGATACGCAGTATTTT.

This clonotype was seen many times. This rearrangement joins TRBV5-1 to TRBJ2-5, with 9 bases lining up with TRBD2. The germline gives CDR1 SGHRS, CDR2 YFSETQ. The CDR3 extends over 15 amino acids. J gave up 0 bases and V 5 bases, and 5 bases lay outside the gene matches. Here the CDR3 reads CASRLSGGHQETQYF. In DNA, the CDR3 is TGCGCCAGCAGACTTAGCGGGGGACACCAAGAGACCCAGTACTTC.

This clonotype was picked up many times. V is TRBV28 and J is TRBJ1-2; D gene unclear. V lost 3 bases to trimming and J lost 4 bases, with 9 bases between them. The CDR3 is 13 amino acids. CDR1 is MDHEN and CDR2 is SYDVKM in the germline V gene. CDR3 sequence reads: CASSFHESYGYTF. The CDR3, as DNA: TGTGCCAGCAGTTTTCATGAATCCTATGGCTACACCTTC.

In its sample, this clonotype was seen many times. V is TRBV4-1 and J is TRBJ2-1; weak D call: TRBD1 (6 bases). This CDR3 spans 13 amino acids. CDR1 MGHRA and CDR2 YSYEKL come from the germline V gene. The V end lost 4 bases, the J end lost 8 bases, and 12 bases lay between the germline ends. The CDR3, as DNA: TGCGCCAGCAGCCCTCAGGGGCACTATGAGCAGTTCTTC. Translation gives CASSPQGHYEQFF.

V is TRBV11-2 and J is TRBJ2-1, with D possibly being TRBD1 (5 bases). The CDR3 is 15 amino acids. Germline values: CDR1 SGHAT, CDR2 FQNNGV. Trimming took 3 bases from V and 1 from J, leaving 10 bases between them. The CDR3, as DNA: TGTGCCAGCAGCTTTAGACAGAATTCCTACAATGAGCAGTTCTTC. Translation gives CASSFRQNSYNEQFF.

This clonotype was seen at least ten times. V usage is TRBV20-1 and J usage is TRBJ1-5; D is uncertain. Germline V gene data show CDR1 as DFQATT and CDR2 as SNEGSKA (reference sequence). This CDR3 comprises 12 residues. V was pared by 0 bases and J by 6 bases, with 6 bases between. As DNA, the CDR3 is TGCAGTGCTAGAGATGGTCTTCAGCCCCAGCATTTT. This codes for CSARDGLQPQHF.

At least ten counts were recorded for this clonotype. This chain links TRBV7-2 with TRBJ2-5, with unresolved D. The CDR3 totals 13 residues. The germline gives CDR1 SGHTA, CDR2 FQGNSA. V lost 5 bases to trimming and J lost 3 bases, with 10 bases between them. In DNA, the CDR3 is TGTGCCAGCAGCCCCTTTCTGGAAGAGACCCAGTACTTC. Its protein product is CASSPFLEETQYF. The variable domain in full, completed from reference TRBV7-2 and TRBJ2-5, reads GAGVSQSPSNKVTEKGKDVELRCDPISGHTALYWYRQSLGQGLEFLIYFQGNSAPDKSGLPSDRFSAERTGGSVSTLTIQRTQQEDSAVYLCASSPFLEETQYFGPGTRLLVL.

This clonotype was picked up many times. The chain couples TRBV6-2 or TRBV6-3 to TRBJ2-3, with 9 positions matching TRBD2. The CDR3 loop spans 15 amino acids. Per the germline V gene, CDR1 is MNHEY and CDR2 is SVGEGT. The trim removed 8 bases at V and 2 bases at J, leaving 8 bases unmatched. Here the CDR3 reads CASSRPSGDTDTQYF. CDR3 in DNA: TGTGCCAGCTCTCGGCCTAGCGGGGACACAGATACGCAGTATTTT.

The chain joins TRBV4-1 to TRBJ1-1, with D hard to call. This CDR3 region has 16 residues. Germline CDR1 MGHRA, CDR2 YSYEKL. V was trimmed by 5 bases and J by 2 bases, leaving 18 bases between them. CDR3 amino acids: CASSVRRGGSNTEAFF. CDR3 sequence (DNA): TGCGCCAGCAGCGTCCGACGGGGTGGGAGTAACACTGAAGCTTTCTTT.

This clonotype was observed at least ten times. The CDR3 here is CASSSDYNQPQHF. DNA for the CDR3: TGTGCCAGCAGCTCGGACTACAATCAGCCCCAGCATTTT. The chain uses TRBV7-2 and TRBJ1-5, with no clear D. The CDR3 sequence is 13 residues long. Trimming left V 4 bases short and J 3 bases short, with 7 bases between. Germline V gene lookup returns CDR1 SGHTA and CDR2 FQGNSA.

In its sample, this clonotype was seen many times. CDR3 loop: CASSFYGGGRLIETQYF. CDR3 DNA sequence: TGTGCCAGCAGCTTTTATGGGGGGGGGCGCTTAATAGAGACCCAGTACTTC. V usage is TRBV7-8 and J usage is TRBJ2-5; D possibly corresponds to TRBD2 (7 bases). Germline V gene lookup returns CDR1 SGHVS and CDR2 FQNEAQ. The CDR3 has 17 residues. Between the trimmed V and J ends, which lost 3 bases and 4 bases, there was a span of 21 bases.

This clonotype has a count of ten or more. The CDR3, as DNA: TGCGCCAGCAGCCAGGGGACTGCTGACAATCAGCCCCAGCATTTT. Translation: CASSQGTADNQPQHF. The chain combines TRBV4-1 with TRBJ1-5, with D maybe TRBD1 (5 bases). Per the germline V gene, CDR1 is MGHRA and CDR2 is YSYEKL. The CDR3 extends over 15 amino acids. V dropped 3 bases and J dropped 3 bases, with 12 bases sitting between them.

This clonotype was observed many times. This chain connects TRBV20-1 to TRBJ2-3; unclear D gene. CDR1 is DFQATT and CDR2 is SNEGSKA in the germline V gene (reference sequence). The CDR3 sequence is 13 residues long. With 4 bases removed from V and 2 bases from J, the gap between germline ends came to 10 bases. As DNA, the CDR3 is TGCAGTGCTACTTATCCAGACACAGATACGCAGTATTTT. Its protein product is CSATYPDTDTQYF.

This clonotype was counted at least ten times. The V and J genes are TRBV3-1 and TRBJ2-7; possible D gene TRBD1, 6 bases. Germline V CDR1 and CDR2: LGHDT, YNNKEL (reference sequence). This CDR3 is built from 14 residues. Deletions cut 2 bases from V and 6 bases from J, with 14 bases between. CDR3 DNA sequence: TGTGCCAGCAGCCAATGGCTTTCGGACAGCGAGCAGTACTTC. Its protein is CASSQWLSDSEQYF.

There are many counts of this clonotype. One end of the junction fails to match germline, which may point to a read error. The gene calls are TRBV7-7 and TRBJ1-6; the D gene is possibly TRBD1 (5 bases). This CDR3 is 17 amino acids long. Germline V CDR1 and CDR2: SSHAT, FNYEAQ (reference sequence). The CDR3 loop is CASSQPGTDFYNSPLHF. CDR3 DNA sequence: TGTGCTAGCAGCCAACCCGGGACGGACTTCTATAATTCACCCCTCCACTTT.

This clonotype was picked up many times. This rearrangement joins TRBV6-1 to TRBJ1-2, with D tentatively TRBD1 (5 bases). This CDR3 comprises 13 residues. The germline V gene has CDR1 MNHNS and CDR2 SASEGT. Trimming cost V 5 bases and J 6 bases, with 13 bases left between them. For the CDR3, the DNA is TGTGCCAGCAGTTGGCGGGGGTCTCATGGCTACACCTTC. Translation: CASSWRGSHGYTF.

This clonotype occurred many times. DNA for the CDR3: TGTGCCAGCAGTTTCCCGACAGGTCGGCCCCAGCATTTT. Translation: CASSFPTGRPQHF. V usage is TRBV6-6 and J usage is TRBJ1-5; weak D call: TRBD1 (6 bases). The germline CDR1 and CDR2 sequences are MNHNY and SVGAGI (reference sequence). This CDR3 is 13 amino acids long. V was trimmed by 4 bases and J by 9 bases, leaving 13 bases between them.

This clonotype showed up many times. The chain recombines TRBV5-6 with TRBJ1-1; TRBD1 aligns across 10 bases. This CDR3 has 14 amino acids. Germline assignment: CDR1 SGHDT and CDR2 YYEEEE. The V gene end was trimmed by 5 bases and the J gene end by 3 bases; junction bases not matched to a gene: 4. The CDR3 nucleotides are TGTGCCAGCAGAAGACAGGGGGCGGACACTGAAGCTTTCTTT. This codes for CASRRQGADTEAFF.

The J gene is TRBJ1-6, the V gene TRBV13; D unclear. Trimming cost V 9 bases and J 8 bases, with 20 bases left between them. This CDR3 comprises 15 residues. Looked up from germline, CDR1 is PRHDT and CDR2 is FYEKMQ (reference sequence). In DNA form, the CDR3 reads TGTGCCAGTACCTCTACGGAGCTGGCCTATTCACCCCTCCACTTT. Its translation: CASTSTELAYSPLHF. The full variable domain, its missing parts supplied by reference TRBV13 and TRBJ1-6, is AAGVIQSPRHLIKEKRETATLKCYPIPRHDTVYWYQQGPGQDPQFLISFYEKMQSDKGSIPDRFSAQQFSDYHSELNMSSLELGDSALYFCASTSTELAYSPLHFGNGTRLTVT.

This clonotype was counted ten times or more. CDR3 in DNA: TGCGCCAGCAGTGAGACGTGGGACATTCAGTACTTC. Residues: CASSETWDIQYF. The chain employs TRBV10-2 and TRBJ2-4; no firm D call. The V end was cut by 2 bases, the J end by 8 bases, with 7 bases between. Germline values: CDR1 WSHSY, CDR2 SAAADI. This CDR3 is built from 12 residues.

This clonotype was seen many times. V gene TRBV10-3 combines with J gene TRBJ1-2; 9 positions agree with TRBD1. Looked up from germline, CDR1 is ENHRY and CDR2 is SYGVKD. The CDR3 has 14 amino acids. J was trimmed by 7 bases and V by 4 bases; bases with no gene match: 7. The CDR3 protein is CAISGDRGRSGYTF. The CDR3 nucleotides are TGTGCCATCAGTGGCGACAGGGGGAGGAGTGGCTACACCTTC.